These 4 T cell receptor beta chains were all obtained from the same sample, sequenced in a study of T cell responses to AZD1222 COVID-19 vaccine. Some clones are missing from TCRdb's copy, which holds only in-frame ones; the method was immunoSEQ multiplex PCR. The sample has 150,000 to 250,000 clones, more than 85% seen once. The source material was peripheral blood, sampled 28 days after the second AZD1222 dose. The receptors originated from an adult who received the AZD1222 COVID-19 vaccine.

V is TRBV4-1 and J is TRBJ2-1; the D gene is possibly TRBD1 (5 bases). V gave up 3 bases and J gave up 6 bases, with 18 bases separating them. CDR1 is MGHRA, CDR2 YSYEKL, per germline. This CDR3 contains 16 residues. CDR3 DNA sequence: TGCGCCAGCAGCCAGTCACCAGGGTTAGCCTCCAATGAGCAGTTCTTC. It is translated as CASSQSPGLASNEQFF.

This clone was recorded once. CDR3 sequence reads: CASSPYGQGLRNSGNTIYF. In nucleotides, the CDR3 is TGTGCCAGCTCACCATATGGACAGGGTCTTCGGAACTCTGGAAACACCATATATTTT. The gene calls are TRBV18 and TRBJ1-3; 8 bases align to TRBD1. The V gene end was trimmed by 2 bases and the J gene end by 0 bases; junction bases not matched to a gene: 12. From germline, CDR1 is KGHSH and CDR2 LQKENI. CDR3 size: 19 residues.

In regard to this clone: The sample carries other DNA sequences with the same CDR3. The chain carries TRBV7-3 and TRBJ2-1; 7 nucleotides agree with TRBD2. CDR3 length: 14 amino acids. The junction had 4 bases not matched to a gene; V was cut back by 3 bases and J by 5 bases. Germline CDR1 reads SGHTA; CDR2 reads FQGTGA. DNA for the CDR3: TGTGCCAGCAGCTTCGCGGGAGAGCACAATGAGCAGTTCTTC. This translates into CASSFAGEHNEQFF.

As to this clone: One end of the junction fails to match germline, which may point to a read error. V gene TRBV7-7 combines with J gene TRBJ2-1; 8 nucleotides align to TRBD1. Germline lookup yields CDR1 SSHAT and CDR2 FNYEAQ (reference sequence). The CDR3 spans 13 residues. As DNA, the CDR3 is TGTGCTAGCAGCCTGGACAGGGACAATGAGCAGTTCTTC. Amino acid sequence: CASSLDRDNEQFF.